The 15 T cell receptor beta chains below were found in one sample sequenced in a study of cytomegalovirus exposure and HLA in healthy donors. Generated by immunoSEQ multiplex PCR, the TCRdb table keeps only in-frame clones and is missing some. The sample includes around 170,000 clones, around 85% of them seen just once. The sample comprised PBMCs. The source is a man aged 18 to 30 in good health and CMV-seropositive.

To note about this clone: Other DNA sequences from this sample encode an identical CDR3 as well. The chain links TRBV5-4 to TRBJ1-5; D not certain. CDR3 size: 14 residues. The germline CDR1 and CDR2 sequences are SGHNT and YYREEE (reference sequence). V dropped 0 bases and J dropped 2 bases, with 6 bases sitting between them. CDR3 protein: CASSLGGGNQPQHF. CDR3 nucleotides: TGTGCCAGCAGCTTGGGGGGAGGCAATCAGCCCCAGCATTTT.

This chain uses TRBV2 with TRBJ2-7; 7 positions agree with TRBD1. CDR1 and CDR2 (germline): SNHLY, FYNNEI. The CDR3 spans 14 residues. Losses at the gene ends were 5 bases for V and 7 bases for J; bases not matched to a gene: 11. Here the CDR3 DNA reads TGTGCCAGCAGTCGTCGACAGGGTCAGAGGGAGCAGTACTTC. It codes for CASSRRQGQREQYF.

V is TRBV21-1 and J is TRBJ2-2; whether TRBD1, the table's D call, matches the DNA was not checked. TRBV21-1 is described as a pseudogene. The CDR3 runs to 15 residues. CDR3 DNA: TGTGCCAGCAGCAAAAGGACAGCCAGGACCGGGGAGCTGTTTTTT. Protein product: CASSKRTARTGELFF.

CDR3: CASRDRIRSGNTIYF. CDR3 in DNA: TGCGCCAGCAGGGACAGAATTCGCTCTGGAAACACCATATATTTT. This sequence joins TRBV4-1 and TRBJ1-3, with D perhaps TRBD1 (6 bases). CDR3 length: 15 residues. Germline CDR1 reads MGHRA; CDR2 reads YSYEKL. V was cut by 6 bases and J by 0 bases, with 12 bases left in between.

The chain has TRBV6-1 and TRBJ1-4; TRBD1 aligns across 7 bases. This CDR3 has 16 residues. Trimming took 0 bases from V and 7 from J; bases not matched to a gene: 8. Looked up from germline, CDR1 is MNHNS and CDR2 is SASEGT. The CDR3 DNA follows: TGTGCCAGCAGTGAAGCCACAGGGGAAGGCGGTGAAAAACTGTTTTTT. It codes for CASSEATGEGGEKLFF.

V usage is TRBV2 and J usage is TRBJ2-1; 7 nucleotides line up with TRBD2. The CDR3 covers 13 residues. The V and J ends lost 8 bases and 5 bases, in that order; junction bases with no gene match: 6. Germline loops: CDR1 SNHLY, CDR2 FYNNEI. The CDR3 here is CASRRDYNNEQFF. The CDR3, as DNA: TGTGCCAGCCGCCGGGACTATAACAATGAGCAGTTCTTC.

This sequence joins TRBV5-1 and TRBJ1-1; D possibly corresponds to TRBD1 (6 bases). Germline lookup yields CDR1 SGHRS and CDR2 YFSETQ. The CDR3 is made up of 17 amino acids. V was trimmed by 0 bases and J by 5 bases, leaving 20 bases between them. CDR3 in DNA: TGCGCCAGCAGCTTGGCCAAGGATAGCCGGGGGGCAACTGAAGCTTTCTTT. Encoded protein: CASSLAKDSRGATEAFF.

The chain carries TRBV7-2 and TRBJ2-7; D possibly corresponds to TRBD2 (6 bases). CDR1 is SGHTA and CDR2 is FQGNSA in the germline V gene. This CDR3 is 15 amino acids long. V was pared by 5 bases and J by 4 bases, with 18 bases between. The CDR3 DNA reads TGTGCCAGCAGCCCATCTAGCGCCTTCGTATACGAGCAGTACTTC. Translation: CASSPSSAFVYEQYF.

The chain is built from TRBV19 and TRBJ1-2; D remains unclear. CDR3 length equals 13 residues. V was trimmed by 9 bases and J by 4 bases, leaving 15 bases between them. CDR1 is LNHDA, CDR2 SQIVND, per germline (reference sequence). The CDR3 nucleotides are TGTGCCAGCCTCCCCGGGATTGGCTATGGCTACACCTTC. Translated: CASLPGIGYGYTF.

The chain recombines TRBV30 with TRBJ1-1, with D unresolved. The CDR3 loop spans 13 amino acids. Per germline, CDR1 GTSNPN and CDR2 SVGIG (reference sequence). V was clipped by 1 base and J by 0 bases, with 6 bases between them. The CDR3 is CAWSGRVNTEAFF. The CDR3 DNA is TGTGCCTGGAGTGGTAGAGTGAACACTGAAGCTTTCTTT.

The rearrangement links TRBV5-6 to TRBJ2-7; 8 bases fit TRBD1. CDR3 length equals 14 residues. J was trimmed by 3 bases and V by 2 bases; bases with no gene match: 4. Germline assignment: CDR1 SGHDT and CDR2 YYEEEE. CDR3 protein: CASSFGTGNYEQYF. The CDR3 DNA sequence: TGTGCCAGCAGCTTCGGGACAGGCAACTACGAGCAGTACTTC. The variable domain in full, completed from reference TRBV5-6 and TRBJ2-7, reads DAGVTQSPTHLIKTRGQQVTLRCSPKSGHDTVSWYQQALGQGPQFIFQYYEEEERQRGNFPDRFSGHQFPNYSSELNVNALLLGDSALYLCASSFGTGNYEQYFGPGTRLTVT.

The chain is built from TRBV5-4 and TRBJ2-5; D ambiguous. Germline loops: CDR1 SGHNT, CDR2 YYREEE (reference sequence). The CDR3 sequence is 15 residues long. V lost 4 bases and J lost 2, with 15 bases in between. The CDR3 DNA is TGTGCCAGCAGCCAGTCGGCTGACACGCAAGAGACCCAGTACTTC. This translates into CASSQSADTQETQYF. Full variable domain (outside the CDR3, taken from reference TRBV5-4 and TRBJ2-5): ETGVTQSPTHLIKTRGQQVTLRCSSQSGHNTVSWYQQALGQGPQFIFQYYREEENGRGNFPPRFSGLQFPNYSSELNVNALELDDSALYLCASSQSADTQETQYFGPGTRLLVL.

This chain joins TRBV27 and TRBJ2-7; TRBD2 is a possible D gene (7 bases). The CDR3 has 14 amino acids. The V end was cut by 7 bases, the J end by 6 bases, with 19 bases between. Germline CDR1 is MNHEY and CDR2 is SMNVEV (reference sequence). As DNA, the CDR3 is TGTGCCAGCACCCCCCGGGCAGGGGAGGGCGAGCAGTACTTC. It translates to CASTPRAGEGEQYF.

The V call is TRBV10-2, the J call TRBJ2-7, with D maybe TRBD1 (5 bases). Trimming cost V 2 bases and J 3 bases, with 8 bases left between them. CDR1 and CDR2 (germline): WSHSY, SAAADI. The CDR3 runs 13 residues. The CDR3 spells CASSEPGIYEQYF. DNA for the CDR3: TGCGCCAGCAGTGAGCCAGGGATCTACGAGCAGTACTTC.

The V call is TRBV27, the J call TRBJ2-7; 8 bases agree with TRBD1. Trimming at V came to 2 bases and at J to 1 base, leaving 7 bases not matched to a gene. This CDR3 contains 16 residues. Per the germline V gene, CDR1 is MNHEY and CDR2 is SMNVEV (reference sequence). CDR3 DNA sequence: TGTGCCAGCAGTTTAGGCAGGGGGCTAGCATCCTACGAGCAGTACTTC. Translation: CASSLGRGLASYEQYF.